These 29 T cell receptor beta chains were all obtained from the same sample, sequenced in a study of OX40 agonist ivuxolimab in advanced cancers. TCRdb's table, derived via immunoSEQ multiplex PCR, lists solely in-frame clones and lacks some. The sample lists tens of thousands of clones, 87% occurring once. The starting material was CD4+ or CD8+ T cells sorted from blood, obtained in a trial of the OX40 agonist ivuxolimab. These receptor sequences come from an adult with an advanced solid tumor such as melanoma, head and neck, liver or kidney cancer.

The V call is TRBV5-4, the J call TRBJ2-7; D is possibly TRBD1 (6 bases). CDR3 length: 14 residues. V was cut by 5 bases and J by 0 bases, with 12 bases left in between. Germline V lookup: CDR1 SGHNT, CDR2 YYREEE (reference sequence). CDR3 loop: CASSQIGGSYEQYV. The CDR3 DNA is TGTGCCAGCAGTCAGATAGGGGGCTCCTACGAGCAGTACGTC.

The chain joins TRBV5-1 to TRBJ1-1; D unclear. The V gene's germline CDR1 is SGHRS and CDR2 YFSETQ. The CDR3 is made up of 14 amino acids. V was shortened by 0 bases and J by 0 bases, with 6 bases between the two germline ends. This CDR3 is CASSLGHLNTEAFF. The CDR3 region has the DNA TGCGCCAGCAGCTTGGGACACCTGAACACTGAAGCTTTCTTT.

The CDR3 nucleotides read TGTGCCAGCAGCTCGGACAGGGGGTCCTACAATGAGCAGTTCTTC. It is translated as CASSSDRGSYNEQFF. The chain joins TRBV7-2 to TRBJ2-1; TRBD1 matches 10 bases. In germline, CDR1 is SGHTA, CDR2 FQGNSA. The trim removed 4 bases at V and 1 base at J, leaving 1 base unmatched. The CDR3 sequence is 15 residues long.

The J gene is TRBJ2-3, the V gene TRBV7-8, with D hard to call. Trimming took off 5 bases at V and 0 bases at J, with 12 bases between the two ends. Germline V gene data show CDR1 as SGHVS and CDR2 as FQNEAQ. The CDR3 extends over 15 amino acids. CDR3: CASSPVRSSTDTQYF. For the CDR3, the DNA is TGTGCCAGCAGCCCAGTGCGATCCAGCACAGATACGCAGTATTTT.

The chain joins TRBV7-2 to TRBJ1-5; the D is unclear. With 5 bases removed from V and 4 bases from J, the gap between germline ends came to 9 bases. Germline-derived CDR1 and CDR2 are SGHTA and FQGNSA. The CDR3 contains 13 residues. The CDR3 sequence: CASSKDMNQPQHF. CDR3 nucleotide sequence: TGTGCCAGCAGCAAAGATATGAATCAGCCCCAGCATTTT.

The rearrangement joins TRBV7-8 to TRBJ1-5, with TRBD1 matching 7 bases. Losses at the gene ends were 4 bases for V and 5 bases for J; bases not matched to a gene: 17. Germline V gives CDR1 SGHVS, CDR2 FQNEAQ. The CDR3 length is 18 residues. The CDR3 sequence: CASSSRSAAGGLDQPQHF. CDR3 DNA: TGTGCCAGCAGCTCGCGTAGCGCGGCAGGGGGGTTGGATCAGCCCCAGCATTTT.

This clone is a singleton in its sample. V is TRBV5-1 and J is TRBJ1-1, with 9 nucleotides matching TRBD1. The CDR3 is made up of 16 amino acids. V was clipped by 7 bases and J by 1 base; unmatched bases: 11. Germline CDR1 reads SGHRS; CDR2 reads YFSETQ. The CDR3 DNA reads TGCGCCAGCTCGATTGGGACAGGGCGATCGAACACTGAAGCTTTCTTT. Its translation: CASSIGTGRSNTEAFF.

The chain links TRBV19 to TRBJ2-2; 12 bases match TRBD2. Germline V gene lookup returns CDR1 LNHDA and CDR2 SQIVND (reference sequence). The J segment lost 7 bases and the V segment lost 3 bases, leaving 6 bases of the junction unmatched. The length of the CDR3 is 16 residues. As DNA, the CDR3 is TGTGCCAGTAGTATTCTAGCGGGAGGGCCTGGCGGGGAGCTGTTTTTT. Protein: CASSILAGGPGGELFF.

This clone was seen only once. The genes are TRBV28 and TRBJ2-2, with a weak D call TRBD1 (5 bases). The length of the CDR3 is 13 residues. Germline V gene sequence: CDR1 MDHEN, CDR2 SYDVKM. V shed 8 bases and J shed 0 bases, with 7 bases lying between them. The DNA of the CDR3 is TGTGCCAGCGGACACTCGAACACCGGGGAGCTGTTTTTT. This codes for CASGHSNTGELFF.

The V gene is TRBV11-3, the J gene TRBJ2-5; TRBD1 matches at 7 bases. The CDR3 totals 13 residues. The V gene's germline CDR1 is SGHNT and CDR2 YENEEA. After removal of 8 bases from V and 9 bases from J, the junction contained 12 bases not matched to a gene. CDR3 DNA sequence: TGTGCCAGCCTCGACAGGGCTCTTAAGGCCCAGTACTTC. It is translated as CASLDRALKAQYF.

The V gene is TRBV28, the J gene TRBJ2-1; the D is unclear. V was cut by 2 bases and J by 8 bases, with 13 bases left in between. There are 14 residues in the CDR3. Germline V gene data show CDR1 as MDHEN and CDR2 as SYDVKM. The CDR3 DNA reads TGTGCCAGCAGTTTAAGTCGGAGAATCGATGAGCAGTTCTTC. Amino acids: CASSLSRRIDEQFF.

The rearrangement joins TRBV28 to TRBJ1-1, with D unresolved. CDR1 is MDHEN and CDR2 is SYDVKM in the germline V gene. V gave up 7 bases and J gave up 0 bases, with 6 bases separating them. The CDR3 spans 12 residues. The CDR3 is CASKDLNTEAFF. For the CDR3, the DNA is TGTGCCAGCAAAGACTTGAACACTGAAGCTTTCTTT.

The chain employs TRBV7-6 and TRBJ2-3; 14 nucleotides match TRBD2. V was pared by 4 bases and J by 6 bases, with 6 bases of the junction left unmatched. Germline V gene data show CDR1 as SGHVS and CDR2 as FNYEAQ. There are 16 residues in the CDR3. The CDR3 sequence is CASSSRLAGGSDTQYF. The CDR3 nucleotides read TGTGCCAGCAGCTCAAGACTAGCGGGGGGGAGTGATACGCAGTATTTT.

This chain uses TRBV6-5 with TRBJ1-2, with no clear D. V lost 5 bases and J lost 7, with 14 bases in between. Germline lookup yields CDR1 MNHEY and CDR2 SVGAGI. The CDR3 spans 13 residues. The CDR3 protein is CASSVTPFGGYTF. The CDR3 nucleotides read TGTGCCAGCAGTGTCACACCTTTTGGTGGCTACACCTTC.

The chain is built from TRBV10-1 and TRBJ2-2; tentatively, D is TRBD1 (6 bases). Trimming removed 0 bases from V and 0 bases from J, with 11 bases in between. This CDR3 is built from 17 residues. CDR1 WNHNN and CDR2 SYGVQD come from the germline V gene (reference sequence). The CDR3 bases are TGCGCCAGCAGTGAGTCCAGGACAGTGTCGAACACCGGGGAGCTGTTTTTT. Translating it yields CASSESRTVSNTGELFF.

The rearrangement links TRBV5-1 to TRBJ1-1; D ambiguous. Germline values: CDR1 SGHRS, CDR2 YFSETQ. Trimming pared 5 bases from V and 0 bases from J, leaving 11 bases between. The CDR3 loop spans 14 amino acids. This chain's CDR3 is CASSSTPLNTEAFF. The CDR3 nucleotides read TGCGCCAGCAGTTCGACACCGTTGAACACTGAAGCTTTCTTT.

J is TRBJ1-4 and V is TRBV2, with D possibly being TRBD1 (5 bases). The CDR3 loop spans 13 amino acids. Trimming took 7 bases from V and 10 from J, leaving 16 bases between them. Germline lookup yields CDR1 SNHLY and CDR2 FYNNEI. CDR3 DNA: TGTGCCAGCACCAGAACAGGTTATGGAAAACTGTTTTTT. This sequence encodes CASTRTGYGKLFF.

The chain has TRBV10-2 and TRBJ2-5; a weak D match, TRBD2 (6 bases). The end of the DNA aligns better with TRBJ2-7, so the J call may be wrong. The CDR3 is 13 residues long. Germline V gene lookup returns CDR1 WSHSY and CDR2 SAAADI. The CDR3 region is CASRAGNTYEQYF. In DNA form, the CDR3 reads TGCGCCAGCAGGGCGGGGAACACCTACGAGCAGTACTTC.

This clone has a handful of counts. This chain connects TRBV2 to TRBJ2-7, with D possibly TRBD1 on 6 matching bases. Looked up from germline, CDR1 is SNHLY and CDR2 is FYNNEI. There are 14 residues in the CDR3. V lost 6 bases to trimming and J lost 0 bases, with 12 bases between them. CDR3 sequence: CASSRDTNSYEQYF. For the CDR3, the DNA is TGTGCCAGCAGCCGGGACACAAACTCCTACGAGCAGTACTTC.

V is TRBV11-2 and J is TRBJ2-1; 10 nucleotides match TRBD2. Germline V gene lookup returns CDR1 SGHAT and CDR2 FQNNGV. The V and J ends lost 6 bases and 5 bases, in that order; junction bases with no gene match: 4. The length of the CDR3 is 14 residues. In nucleotides, the CDR3 is TGTGCCAGCAGTTTAACTAGCGGGAACAATGAGCAGTTCTTC. Encoded protein: CASSLTSGNNEQFF.

The rearrangement joins TRBV7-2 to TRBJ1-2; D is unclear. Trimming took 2 bases from V and 5 from J, leaving 9 bases between them. The CDR3 contains 13 residues. Germline CDR1 is SGHTA and CDR2 is FQGNSA. The CDR3 region is CASSLSQIYGYTF. The CDR3 region has the DNA TGTGCCAGCAGCTTATCACAGATTTATGGCTACACCTTC.

The chain has TRBV5-6 and TRBJ1-2; maybe TRBD1 (6 bases). Trimming took 0 bases from V and 5 from J, leaving 20 bases between them. The CDR3 has 17 amino acids. Germline-derived CDR1 and CDR2 are SGHDT and YYEEEE. The CDR3 DNA reads TGTGCCAGCAGCTTGGCGGGTTCCAGGGGTCCCAGTTATGGCTACACCTTC. This codes for CASSLAGSRGPSYGYTF.

This chain uses TRBV7-9 with TRBJ2-7; D is perhaps TRBD1 (6 bases). CDR1 is SEHNR, CDR2 FQNEAQ, per germline (reference sequence). The CDR3 spans 15 residues. Trimming removed 3 bases at V and 4 bases at J, with 16 bases between. The CDR3 sequence is CASSFRTTGEYEQYF. CDR3 nucleotide sequence: TGTGCCAGCAGCTTTAGGACGACAGGCGAATACGAGCAGTACTTC.

The chain couples TRBV18 to TRBJ1-5; no reliable D call. The germline gives CDR1 KGHSH, CDR2 LQKENI. The germline V and J ends were trimmed by 5 bases and 7 bases, with 12 bases remaining between them. The CDR3 contains 13 residues. DNA of the CDR3: TGTGCCAGCTCAGAGCTTATGGGGCAGCCCCAGCATTTT. Translated, it gives CASSELMGQPQHF.

The V and J genes are TRBV21-1 and TRBJ2-6; the table's D call TRBD2 went unverified against the DNA. TRBV21-1 is a recognized pseudogene. The CDR3 extends over 18 amino acids. CDR3 coding DNA: TGTGCCAGCAGCAGACAGATTCTAGCGAACTCTGGGGCCAACGTCCTGACTTTC. Translated: CASSRQILANSGANVLTF.

This chain joins TRBV5-1 and TRBJ2-7; 9 nucleotides line up with TRBD2. Looked up from germline, CDR1 is SGHRS and CDR2 is YFSETQ. This CDR3 region has 15 residues. J lost 7 bases, V lost 4 bases, and 12 bases had no gene match. CDR3 protein: CASSPLAGGPGEQYF. Here the CDR3 DNA reads TGCGCCAGCAGCCCCTTGGCGGGAGGGCCGGGAGAGCAGTACTTC.

A remark on this clone: One end of the junction is discordant with germline, which a read error may explain. The chain is built from TRBV11-2 and TRBJ2-2; a weak D match, TRBD2 (6 bases). Looked up from germline, CDR1 is SGHAT and CDR2 is FQNNGV. This CDR3 has 15 amino acids. The CDR3 spells CASSLGTPNTGELFF. The CDR3 region has the DNA TGTGCCAGCAGTTTAGGGACTCCGAACACCGGGGAGCTGTTTTTT.

This clone has a handful of counts. The rearrangement joins TRBV5-1 to TRBJ1-1, with 9 bases lining up with TRBD1. The germline gives CDR1 SGHRS, CDR2 YFSETQ. Trimming at V came to 4 bases and at J to 1 base, leaving 2 bases not matched to a gene. The CDR3 runs to 14 residues. The CDR3 DNA is TGCGCCAGCAGCCAGACAGGGGGGAACACTGAAGCTTTCTTT. Amino acids: CASSQTGGNTEAFF.

This rearrangement joins TRBV10-1 to TRBJ1-1, with a possible D match to TRBD1 (6 bases). The V and J ends lost 7 bases and 4 bases respectively, with 13 bases between them. The CDR3 is made up of 13 amino acids. The germline CDR1 and CDR2 sequences are WNHNN and SYGVQD (reference sequence). The CDR3: CASMGTRGTEAFF. CDR3 nucleotides: TGCGCCAGCATGGGGACACGGGGCACTGAAGCTTTCTTT.